A selection of T cell receptor beta chains follows, all from one sample in a study of cytomegalovirus exposure and HLA in healthy donors. Some clones are missing from TCRdb's copy, which holds only in-frame ones; the method was immunoSEQ multiplex PCR. This sample carries about 130,000 clones, 85% to 90% of them seen once, and the ten largest clones take approximately 1.1%. Sequencing was done on a sample of PBMCs. The receptors stem from a woman aged 18-29 years in good health and CMV-seronegative. Each CDR3 is given with its conserved first and last residue. The D gene is left open where the match is weak. Not all rows give a size; the values are once, few, many and, for expanded clones, a class.

j_gene: TRBJ2-3; d_gene: .; v_gene: TRBV25-1; abundance: .; CDR3nt: TGTGCCAGCAGATGGACACAGTACACAGATACGCAGTATTTT; CDR3aa: CASRWTQYTDTQYF
j_gene: TRBJ2-1; d_gene: .; v_gene: TRBV7-9; abundance: .; CDR3nt: TGTGCCAGCATGCCCGAGGTCGTCCACAATGAGCAGTTCTTC; CDR3aa: CASMPEVVHNEQFF
j_gene: TRBJ2-2; d_gene: .; v_gene: TRBV28; abundance: .; CDR3nt: TGTGCCAGCGGGGACATACCGAACACCGGGGAGCTGTTTTTT; CDR3aa: CASGDIPNTGELFF
j_gene: TRBJ2-3; d_gene: TRBD2; v_gene: TRBV4-2; abundance: .; CDR3nt: TGTGCCAGCAGCCCCTCTGGGCGGGGGGGGACAGATACGCAGTATTTT; CDR3aa: CASSPSGRGGTDTQYF
j_gene: TRBJ2-5; d_gene: .; v_gene: TRBV18; abundance: .; CDR3nt: TGTGCCAGCTCACCAATGGACAGTATGGAGACCCAGTACTTC; CDR3aa: CASSPMDSMETQYF
j_gene: TRBJ1-4; d_gene: TRBD1; v_gene: TRBV6-6; abundance: .; CDR3nt: TGTGCCAGCAGTCGAGACAGGGGCAAGGAAAAACTGTTTTTT; CDR3aa: CASSRDRGKEKLFF
j_gene: TRBJ2-1; d_gene: .; v_gene: TRBV28; abundance: .; CDR3nt: TGTGCCAGCAGTTTACGGGTCGAGTACAATGAGCAGTTCTTC; CDR3aa: CASSLRVEYNEQFF
j_gene: TRBJ1-3; d_gene: TRBD1; v_gene: TRBV19; abundance: once; CDR3nt: TGTGCCAGTAGTGCCGGGACAGTTGGAAACACCATATATTTT; CDR3aa: CASSAGTVGNTIYF
j_gene: TRBJ2-1; d_gene: .; v_gene: TRBV29-1; abundance: .; CDR3nt: TGCAGCGTTGACGGGACTGGAAACAATGAGCAGTTCTTC; CDR3aa: CSVDGTGNNEQFF
j_gene: TRBJ2-7; d_gene: TRBD1; v_gene: TRBV30; abundance: few; CDR3nt: TGTGCCTGGGGACAGGGTCCTGACGAGCAGTACTTC; CDR3aa: CAWGQGPDEQYF
j_gene: TRBJ1-2; d_gene: TRBD1; v_gene: TRBV5-1; abundance: .; CDR3nt: TGCGCCAGCAGCTCGATGGACAGGGGGGACGGCTACACCTTC; CDR3aa: CASSSMDRGDGYTF
j_gene: TRBJ2-1; d_gene: TRBD2; v_gene: TRBV5-1; abundance: .; CDR3nt: TGCGCCAGCAGCTTGCGGCGGGAGGTGAGAGAGCAGTTCTTC; CDR3aa: CASSLRREVREQFF
j_gene: TRBJ1-6; d_gene: TRBD1; v_gene: TRBV18; abundance: few; CDR3nt: TGTGCCAGCTCACCCGGGACAGATAATTCACCCCTCCACTTT; CDR3aa: CASSPGTDNSPLHF
j_gene: TRBJ1-5; d_gene: .; v_gene: TRBV28; abundance: once; CDR3nt: TGTGCCAGCACCACCCTAGGGGTGAAGGGTCAGCCCCAGCATTTT; CDR3aa: CASTTLGVKGQPQHF
j_gene: TRBJ2-7; d_gene: TRBD1; v_gene: TRBV11-3; abundance: .; CDR3nt: TGTGCCAGCAGCTTAGATGTTTGGGGACAGGGCTACGAGCAGTACTTC; CDR3aa: CASSLDVWGQGYEQYF
j_gene: TRBJ1-2; d_gene: .; v_gene: TRBV6-4; abundance: .; CDR3nt: TGTGCCAGCACAGTATCGGCGGCGAACTATGGCTACACCTTC; CDR3aa: CASTVSAANYGYTF
j_gene: TRBJ1-5; d_gene: TRBD1; v_gene: TRBV29-1; abundance: .; CDR3nt: TGCAGCGTTTCCGGGACAGGGTCTCAGCCCCAGCATTTT; CDR3aa: CSVSGTGSQPQHF
j_gene: TRBJ2-1; d_gene: .; v_gene: TRBV20-1; abundance: .; CDR3nt: TGCAGTGCTTGCCGGGACAATGAGCAGTTCTTC; CDR3aa: CSACRDNEQFF
j_gene: TRBJ2-1; d_gene: .; v_gene: TRBV18; abundance: .; CDR3nt: TGTGCCAGCTCACCACCAGGGAGGTCTGTTAACAATGAGCAGTTCTTC; CDR3aa: CASSPPGRSVNNEQFF
j_gene: TRBJ1-2; d_gene: TRBD1; v_gene: TRBV9; abundance: .; CDR3nt: TGTGCCAGCAGCGTACAAGCGGGACAGGGGGCAACCGGCTACACCTTC; CDR3aa: CASSVQAGQGATGYTF
j_gene: TRBJ1-5; d_gene: .; v_gene: TRBV28; abundance: .; CDR3nt: TGTGCCAGCGGGCATCAGCCCCAGCATTTT; CDR3aa: CASGHQPQHF
j_gene: TRBJ1-1; d_gene: TRBD1; v_gene: TRBV11-3; abundance: .; CDR3nt: TGTGCCAGCAGCTTAGGTACAGGGGGGAACACTGAAGCTTTCTTT; CDR3aa: CASSLGTGGNTEAFF
j_gene: TRBJ2-7; d_gene: .; v_gene: TRBV28; abundance: once; CDR3nt: TGTGCCAGCAATTCGGGGGAGAGCATCTACGAGCAGTACTTC; CDR3aa: CASNSGESIYEQYF
j_gene: TRBJ2-3; d_gene: TRBD2; v_gene: TRBV4-1; abundance: .; CDR3nt: TGCGCCAGCAGTTTTGGGCTAGCGGGATCAGAGACAGATACGCAGTATTTT; CDR3aa: CASSFGLAGSETDTQYF
j_gene: TRBJ2-7; d_gene: .; v_gene: TRBV28; abundance: .; CDR3nt: TGTGCCAGCAGTCCCTACTCCTACGAGCAGTACTTC; CDR3aa: CASSPYSYEQYF
j_gene: TRBJ2-7; d_gene: TRBD1; v_gene: TRBV19; abundance: .; CDR3nt: TGTGCCAGTAGGCCCCAGGGGGCTGGGTACGAGCAGTACTTC; CDR3aa: CASRPQGAGYEQYF
j_gene: TRBJ2-2; d_gene: TRBD2; v_gene: TRBV9; abundance: once; CDR3nt: TGTGCCAGCAGCGCCGGCGGGGGTGGCGGGGAGCTGTTTTTT; CDR3aa: CASSAGGGGGELFF
j_gene: TRBJ2-1; d_gene: .; v_gene: TRBV4-2; abundance: .; CDR3nt: TGTGCCAGCAGCCAAGATATAGAATCCTACAATGAGCAGTTCTTC; CDR3aa: CASSQDIESYNEQFF
j_gene: TRBJ2-7; d_gene: TRBD1; v_gene: TRBV18; abundance: .; CDR3nt: TGTGCCAGCTCACCAACCGGGACAGGAGACTACGAGCAGTACTTC; CDR3aa: CASSPTGTGDYEQYF
j_gene: TRBJ1-5; d_gene: TRBD1; v_gene: TRBV7-9; abundance: .; CDR3nt: TGTGCCAGCAGCTTGGACAGGGGAAATCAGCCCCAGCATTTT; CDR3aa: CASSLDRGNQPQHF
j_gene: TRBJ2-7; d_gene: .; v_gene: TRBV30; abundance: .; CDR3nt: TGTGCCTGGAGTCGACAGTACGAGCAGTACTTC; CDR3aa: CAWSRQYEQYF
j_gene: TRBJ2-7; d_gene: TRBD2; v_gene: TRBV4-2; abundance: .; CDR3nt: TGTGCCAGCAGCCAAGGACTAGCGGGTTATTTCGAGCAGTACTTC; CDR3aa: CASSQGLAGYFEQYF
j_gene: TRBJ1-6; d_gene: TRBD1; v_gene: TRBV5-1; abundance: .; CDR3nt: TGCGCCAGCAGCTCGACCGGACAGGGGGCTTTTAATTCACCCCTCCACTTT; CDR3aa: CASSSTGQGAFNSPLHF
j_gene: TRBJ1-5; d_gene: TRBD1; v_gene: TRBV19; abundance: few; CDR3nt: TGTGCCAGTAGGGACCTCCGGTATGATCCGGGGACAGTTACTTATAGCAATCAGCCCCAGCATTTT; CDR3aa: CASRDLRYDPGTVTYSNQPQHF
j_gene: TRBJ2-2; d_gene: TRBD2; v_gene: TRBV28; abundance: .; CDR3nt: TGTGCCAGCACTCGGGGGGGCTACACCGGGGAGCTGTTTTTT; CDR3aa: CASTRGGYTGELFF
j_gene: TRBJ2-5; d_gene: .; v_gene: TRBV30; abundance: .; CDR3nt: TGTGCCTGGAGTGTAGCGGCCGGTCCCATGACCCAGTACTTC; CDR3aa: CAWSVAAGPMTQYF
j_gene: TRBJ2-1; d_gene: TRBD1; v_gene: TRBV15; abundance: .; CDR3nt: TGTGCCACCAGCATCTTAGGGACAGGGGATGACCATGAGCAGTTCTTC; CDR3aa: CATSILGTGDDHEQFF
j_gene: TRBJ1-4; d_gene: .; v_gene: TRBV2; abundance: .; CDR3nt: TGTGCCAGCTCACAGAATGAAAAACTGTTTTTT; CDR3aa: CASSQNEKLFF
j_gene: TRBJ1-1; d_gene: .; v_gene: TRBV7-9; abundance: .; CDR3nt: TGTGCCAGCAGCTCCTCTAACAGGGCCCCTGAAGCTTTCTTT; CDR3aa: CASSSSNRAPEAFF
j_gene: TRBJ1-2; d_gene: TRBD1; v_gene: TRBV7-8; abundance: once; CDR3nt: TGTGCCAGCAGCTTACTACAGGGGGCGTGGGGCTACACCTTC; CDR3aa: CASSLLQGAWGYTF
j_gene: TRBJ1-5; d_gene: TRBD1; v_gene: TRBV10-3; abundance: .; CDR3nt: TGTGCCATCAGTTCAGGACAGGGGGCGGGAGGTCAGCCCCAGCATTTT; CDR3aa: CAISSGQGAGGQPQHF
j_gene: TRBJ2-5; d_gene: .; v_gene: TRBV4-1; abundance: .; CDR3nt: TGCGCCAGCAGCCAAGATGGAGGGCAGGGAGAGACCCAGTACTTC; CDR3aa: CASSQDGGQGETQYF
j_gene: TRBJ1-5; d_gene: .; v_gene: TRBV19; abundance: .; CDR3nt: TGTGCCAGTAGTATATCGGGTAATCAGCCCCAGCATTTT; CDR3aa: CASSISGNQPQHF
j_gene: TRBJ1-2; d_gene: .; v_gene: TRBV29-1; abundance: few; CDR3nt: TGCAGCGTGGGGCTCCGGACACAGGAGGGTGGCTACACCTTC; CDR3aa: CSVGLRTQEGGYTF
j_gene: TRBJ1-4; d_gene: .; v_gene: TRBV28; abundance: .; CDR3nt: TGTGCCAGCAGTTTGGCCATTGGGGGGGAAAAACTGTTTTTT; CDR3aa: CASSLAIGGEKLFF
j_gene: TRBJ1-3; d_gene: .; v_gene: TRBV7-8; abundance: .; CDR3nt: TGTGCCAGCAGCTTAGGGGCGAGCTCTGGAAACACCATATATTTT; CDR3aa: CASSLGASSGNTIYF
j_gene: TRBJ2-1; d_gene: .; v_gene: TRBV27; abundance: .; CDR3nt: TGTGCCAGCAGTTATATGCCAACCGGGTCCTACAATGAGCAGTTCTTC; CDR3aa: CASSYMPTGSYNEQFF
j_gene: TRBJ2-7; d_gene: TRBD2; v_gene: TRBV27; abundance: few; CDR3nt: TGTGCCAGCAGTTCCCCCCTAGCGGGAGTATACGAGCAGTACTTC; CDR3aa: CASSSPLAGVYEQYF